The 13 T cell receptor beta chains reported below all come from one sample, sequenced in a study of shared clonotypes between healthy human individuals. Using immunoSEQ multiplex PCR, the repertoire was profiled, and TCRdb retains in-frame clones only, with some absent. The table lists about 2 million clones, 85% to 95% of them singletons. Material for sequencing was naive CD4+ T cells sorted from blood. The subset denotes: CD45RA+ positively selected. The receptor set was obtained from a man aged 18 to 30 in good health.

The genes are TRBV5-1 and TRBJ2-1, with TRBD1 as a possible D gene (5 bases). V was cut by 0 bases and J by 7 bases, with 8 bases left in between. The CDR3 length is 13 residues. CDR1 and CDR2 from the germline V gene are SGHRS and YFSETQ. The CDR3 is CASSLGQTNEQFF. CDR3 coding DNA: TGCGCCAGCAGCTTGGGACAGACAAATGAGCAGTTCTTC.

The V gene is TRBV18, the J gene TRBJ2-4; D call uncertain. Trimming cost V 0 bases and J 0 bases, with 9 bases left between them. This CDR3 has 16 amino acids. CDR1 and CDR2 from the germline V gene are KGHSH and LQKENI. CDR3 in DNA: TGTGCCAGCTCACCACCGCTTCAGCCAGCCAAAAACATTCAGTACTTC. Its protein product is CASSPPLQPAKNIQYF.

The chain carries TRBV5-1 and TRBJ2-3; D is undetermined. The length of the CDR3 is 15 residues. Germline assignment: CDR1 SGHRS and CDR2 YFSETQ. The V gene lost 4 bases and the J gene lost 0 bases, with 12 bases spanning the gap. The CDR3 loop reads CASSQAPASTDTQYF. As DNA, the CDR3 is TGCGCCAGCAGCCAGGCACCAGCTAGCACAGATACGCAGTATTTT. Supplemented by reference TRBV5-1 and TRBJ2-3, the full variable domain reads KAGVTQTPRYLIKTRGQQVTLSCSPISGHRSVSWYQQTPGQGLQFLFEYFSETQRNKGNFPGRFSGRQFSNSRSEMNVSTLELGDSALYLCASSQAPASTDTQYFGPGTRLTVL.

Details on this clone: One end of the junction fails to match germline, which may point to a read error. The chain recombines TRBV29-1 with TRBJ2-3; TRBD2 matches 8 bases. CDR1 is SQVTM and CDR2 is ANQGSEA in the germline V gene. The CDR3 covers 16 residues. The CDR3 reads CSVEGIGGGPTDTQYF. CDR3 sequence (DNA): TGCAGCGTGGAAGGTATCGGCGGGGGGCCCACAGATACGCAGTATTTT.

The chain has TRBV4-3 and TRBJ1-6; 8 nucleotides agree with TRBD1. The CDR3 consists of 19 residues. Per germline, CDR1 LGHNA and CDR2 YSLEER. V shed 0 bases and J 0 bases; nucleotides not matched to a gene: 7. The CDR3 here is CASSQEGHRGSSYNSPLHF. The CDR3 DNA sequence: TGCGCCAGCAGCCAAGAGGGGCACAGGGGGAGCTCCTATAATTCACCCCTCCACTTT.

The gene calls are TRBV7-9 and TRBJ2-3; 8 positions match TRBD2. The CDR3 has 14 amino acids. From germline, CDR1 is SEHNR and CDR2 FQNEAQ (reference sequence). V dropped 5 bases and J dropped 6; count of bases not matched to a gene: 7. This chain's CDR3 is CASSPSGGQDTQYF. The CDR3 coding sequence is TGTGCCAGCAGCCCCTCGGGGGGGCAGGATACGCAGTATTTT.

The rearrangement joins TRBV25-1 to TRBJ2-4; TRBD1 matches at 8 bases. The V segment lost 3 bases and the J segment 10 bases; nucleotides outside the gene matches: 8. CDR1 is MGHDK and CDR2 is SYGVNS in the germline V gene. This CDR3 spans 14 amino acids. The CDR3 bases are TGTGCCAGCAGTGATTCTGGGACAGGAGAAATTCAGTACTTC. This gives the protein CASSDSGTGEIQYF.

V and J are TRBV4-3 and TRBJ2-5; 14 bases match TRBD2. Germline V gene lookup returns CDR1 LGHNA and CDR2 YSLEER. The V segment lost 0 bases and the J segment 5 bases; nucleotides outside the gene matches: 5. This CDR3 spans 17 amino acids. CDR3 region: CASSQEGTSGSHETQYF. The CDR3 DNA reads as TGCGCCAGCAGCCAAGAGGGGACTAGCGGGAGCCACGAGACCCAGTACTTC.

This chain connects TRBV5-6 to TRBJ2-7, with D perhaps TRBD1 (5 bases). Trimming shortened V by 3 bases and J by 2 bases, and 12 bases separated the two germline ends. The CDR3 contains 14 residues. CDR1 is SGHDT, CDR2 YYEEEE, per germline. The CDR3 spells CASSSQGSPYEQYF. The CDR3 DNA follows: TGTGCCAGCAGCTCTCAGGGTTCACCCTACGAGCAGTACTTC. The whole variable domain, filled in from reference TRBV5-6 and TRBJ2-7, reads DAGVTQSPTHLIKTRGQQVTLRCSPKSGHDTVSWYQQALGQGPQFIFQYYEEEERQRGNFPDRFSGHQFPNYSSELNVNALLLGDSALYLCASSSQGSPYEQYFGPGTRLTVT.

The J gene is TRBJ2-1, the V gene TRBV7-3; D ambiguous. The germline V and J ends were trimmed by 1 base and 2 bases, with 9 bases remaining between them. This CDR3 has 15 amino acids. CDR1 is SGHTA and CDR2 is FQGTGA in the germline V gene. CDR3 region: CASSLNPLPYNEQFF. As DNA, the CDR3 is TGTGCCAGCAGCTTAAATCCCCTCCCCTACAATGAGCAGTTCTTC.

V is TRBV9 and J is TRBJ2-3; D is possibly TRBD2 (5 bases). V was shortened by 0 bases and J by 4 bases, with 12 bases between the two germline ends. Germline CDR1 is SGDLS and CDR2 is YYNGEE. There are 15 residues in the CDR3. CDR3 loop: CASSVAGKGADTQYF. In nucleotides, the CDR3 is TGTGCCAGCAGCGTAGCGGGGAAGGGCGCAGATACGCAGTATTTT.

The chain recombines TRBV6-5 with TRBJ2-2; D not resolved. The CDR3 runs 15 residues. V was pared by 1 base and J by 4 bases, with 10 bases between. Looked up from germline, CDR1 is MNHEY and CDR2 is SVGAGI. The CDR3 is CASSYLSILTGELFF. DNA of the CDR3: TGTGCCAGCAGTTACTTATCGATTCTCACCGGGGAGCTGTTTTTT.

The table lists this clone with a count of one. The chain combines TRBV5-1 with TRBJ2-7, with 9 positions matching TRBD1. The length of the CDR3 is 16 residues. Germline-derived CDR1 and CDR2 are SGHRS and YFSETQ. The V segment lost 4 bases and the J segment 4 bases; nucleotides outside the gene matches: 12. This CDR3 is CASSPQPGTGLYEQYF. CDR3 DNA: TGCGCCAGCAGCCCGCAGCCCGGGACAGGGCTTTACGAGCAGTACTTC.